The 13 T cell receptor beta chains reported below all come from one sample, sequenced in a study of early T cells in non-severe SARS-CoV-2 infection. MiXCR, applied by TCRdb to the 5' RACE reads, yields one record per CDR3 protein. The sample lists tens of thousands of distinct CDR3 sequences; about an eighth were seen once. What was sequenced was whole blood. These receptors originate from an adult who was a healthcare worker with PCR-confirmed SARS-CoV-2 infection or an uninfected control (not recorded which).

The rearrangement uses TRBV29-1 and TRBJ1-1, with 12 bases matching TRBD1. Germline V gene sequence: CDR1 SQVTM, CDR2 ANQGSEA. This CDR3 region has 14 residues. V shed 4 bases and J 6 bases; nucleotides not matched to a gene: 6. The CDR3 here is CSVGSGQGASEAFF. CDR3 DNA: TGCAGCGTTGGGTCGGGACAGGGGGCATCTGAAGCTTTCTTT.

To note about this clonotype: The junction differs from germline at one of its ends, possibly a read error. This chain joins TRBV2 and TRBJ2-3; either TRBD1 or TRBD2 may supply D (6 bases each). The germline V gene has CDR1 SNHLY and CDR2 FYNNEI. This CDR3 contains 16 residues. DNA of the CDR3: TGTGCCAGCAGCGAAGCCCGGGGGCGGCAATGGGATACGCAGTATTTT. The encoded protein is CASSEARGRQWDTQYF.

The rearrangement links TRBV10-3 to TRBJ2-7, with TRBD2 matching over 9 bases. Trimming removed 6 bases from V and 6 bases from J; junction bases left unmatched: 6. Germline V gives CDR1 ENHRY, CDR2 SYGVKD. The CDR3 has 13 amino acids. CDR3 in amino acids: CAISPAGGSEQYF. CDR3 nucleotides: TGTGCCATCAGCCCAGCGGGAGGTTCCGAGCAGTACTTC.

This clonotype was detected ten times or more. The chain has TRBV12-3 or TRBV12-4 and TRBJ2-7; 10 nucleotides line up with TRBD2. The V and J ends lost 3 bases and 0 bases, in that order; junction bases with no gene match: 2. The CDR3 runs to 15 residues. The CDR3 coding sequence is TGTGCCAGCAGTTTTCTAGCGGGAGACTCCTACGAGCAGTACTTC. Its translation is CASSFLAGDSYEQYF.

Many counts were recorded for this clonotype. V is TRBV7-3 and J is TRBJ2-5, with TRBD2 identical over 9 bases. Germline V gene lookup returns CDR1 SGHTA and CDR2 FQGTGA. V trimming: 5 bases; J trimming: 1 base; junction bases outside the gene matches: 5. CDR3 length: 15 amino acids. The CDR3 here is CASSVNSGGQETQYF. Here the CDR3 DNA reads TGTGCCAGCAGCGTTAATAGCGGGGGCCAAGAGACCCAGTACTTC.

This clonotype occurred many times. The gene calls are TRBV30 and TRBJ2-6; 10 bases are a match to TRBD1. The CDR3 is made up of 16 amino acids. From germline, CDR1 is GTSNPN and CDR2 SVGIG (reference sequence). Trimming at V came to 0 bases and at J to 3 bases, leaving 2 bases not matched to a gene. The CDR3 sequence is CAWSVGTGVGANVLTF. In nucleotides, the CDR3 is TGTGCCTGGAGTGTAGGGACAGGGGTTGGGGCCAACGTCCTGACTTTC.

This clonotype was recorded many times. V and J are TRBV3-1 and TRBJ1-1; tentative D call: TRBD1 (6 bases). Looked up from germline, CDR1 is LGHDT and CDR2 is YNNKEL (reference sequence). This CDR3 region has 15 residues. The ends were cut back, 1 base at V and 11 bases at J, with 20 bases in the middle. The CDR3 DNA reads as TGTGCCAGCAGCCAAGGACCCGGGGGCCTTAGAGGTGCTTTCTTT. Encoded protein: CASSQGPGGLRGAFF.

This clonotype was observed at least ten times. CDR3 region: CASSERMGQGMNYGYTF. In DNA, the CDR3 is TGCGCCAGCAGTGAGCGAATGGGACAGGGAATGAACTATGGCTACACCTTC. V gene TRBV10-2 combines with J gene TRBJ1-2; 9 bases match TRBD1. CDR3 length: 17 residues. The germline V gene has CDR1 WSHSY and CDR2 SAAADI. V was pared by 2 bases and J by 2 bases, with 9 bases of the junction left unmatched.

The CDR3 DNA reads as TGTGCCAGCAGTTACTTGACAGGGCGGCGGGAGACCCAGTACTTC. Its protein product is CASSYLTGRRETQYF. The V call is TRBV6-6, the J call TRBJ2-5; 7 nucleotides line up with TRBD1. V shed 1 base and J 5 bases; nucleotides not matched to a gene: 7. This CDR3 comprises 15 residues. Germline V gene data show CDR1 as MNHNY and CDR2 as SVGAGI (reference sequence).

The chain is built from TRBV2 and TRBJ2-2; 12 nucleotides agree with TRBD1. V trimming: 6 bases; J trimming: 4 bases; junction bases outside the gene matches: 12. The V gene's germline CDR1 is SNHLY and CDR2 FYNNEI. CDR3 length: 18 residues. As DNA, the CDR3 is TGTGCCAGCAGCCCAACAAAGGGACAGGGGGCAGTCACCGGGGAGCTGTTTTTT. Translated: CASSPTKGQGAVTGELFF.

This chain joins TRBV11-2 and TRBJ2-1; no reliable D call. This CDR3 has 13 residues. CDR1 SGHAT and CDR2 FQNNGV come from the germline V gene. V gave up 7 bases and J gave up 7 bases, with 14 bases separating them. In DNA form, the CDR3 reads TGTGCCAGCACCCTTCCCCCCTCGAATGAGCAGTTCTTC. Translation: CASTLPPSNEQFF.

This clonotype has a count of ten or more. The chain couples TRBV6-5 to TRBJ2-1; D is undetermined. Germline CDR1 reads MNHEY; CDR2 reads SVGAGI. The CDR3 loop spans 19 amino acids. Trimming took off 0 bases at V and 10 bases at J, with 28 bases between the two ends. Here the CDR3 DNA reads TGTGCCAGCAGTTACTCGAGGTCACTTATAGGGCTGGGGAAAGGGGAGCAGTTCTTC. Its protein is CASSYSRSLIGLGKGEQFF.

Notes on this clonotype: Given a much more abundant clone one base away, this may be a read error. The V gene is TRBV7-6, the J gene TRBJ2-3; tentative D call: TRBD2 (5 bases). Trimming shortened V by 5 bases and J by 2 bases, and 14 bases separated the two germline ends. CDR1 and CDR2 (germline): SGHVS, FNYEAQ. This CDR3 region has 15 residues. CDR3 sequence: CASSVGILDTDTQYF. CDR3 bases: TGTGCCAGCAGCGTCGGGATCTTGGACACAGATACGCAGTATTTT.